The entry below gives a single T cell receptor beta chain sequence along with its context. Its antigen has not been determined. There are no base qualities to consult, and no much larger clone falls within one base. The data belong to a study of blood T cells in healthy people across ages (dated by TCRdb to between 2015 and 2016). For context, the study as a whole: In model experiments, template switching captured roughly one uniquely barcoded TCR beta cDNA molecule for every two T cells. To avoid experimental bias, donors of different ages were spread randomly across the sequencing lanes. Age-related changes in TCR beta repertoire diversity were measured in the study by deep sequencing normalized with unique cDNA molecular identifiers. Two additional independent replicas of 1 million unique cDNA reads from the same blood draw were analyzed for two donors (one aged 18 to 30 and one aged 80 or older). Four age groups were formed from the donors: young (average around 15 years), middle-aged (less than 40), aged (about 62) and long-lived (82). What the research found in general, with its limitations: Bulk unsorted PBMC profiling prevented conclusive comparison of naive and antigen-experienced compartments. Compared with the aged group, more naive CD4+ T cells, fewer expanded clones and increased TCR diversity were shown by the long-lived group, suggesting age selection. Total diversity estimates from one million sequenced T cells were considered lower bounds and underestimates. As age increased, observed TCR beta diversity per million T cells dropped in a roughly linear way, and a significant reduction was already evident by age 40. Because donor CMV infection status was unknown, age-related changes in expanded clonotypes were potentially confounded. Observed TCR beta diversity correlated strongly with the percentage of naive T cells measured by flow cytometry.

CDR1 is given as DFQATT and CDR2 as SNEGSKA, both from the germline V gene (reference sequence). At the junction V is shortened by 5 bases and J by 0 bases, with 13 bases in between. Counted from cysteine to phenylalanine, this CDR3 has 14 amino acids. Only the CDR3 region is kept as DNA, spanning 42 bases read in frame from base 1. Systemically healthy Caucasian individuals from Russia, about 38 in total and aged roughly 6 to 95 years, were included as donors. About 10 milliliters of peripheral blood were collected from each donor into EDTA-treated Vacutainer tubes. Ficoll-Paque density-gradient centrifugation was used to isolate PBMCs, with at least 6 million obtained per sample. Trizol reagent was used to extract total RNA from the PBMCs, yielding at least 6 micrograms per sample. The percentages of naive CD45RAhigh/CD27high T cells were determined by flow cytometry on a PBMC aliquot from every donor.

The library was prepared using 5' RACE. TCRdb shows the sequencer as Illumina HiSeq 2500. A second PCR of about 7 to 12 cycles was run with a J-beta primer mix and a sample-barcoded 5' primer. A template-switch 5' adaptor carrying 12 random nucleotides introduced a unique molecular identifier onto each TCR beta cDNA molecule. At least 3 million CDR3-containing paired-end reads were obtained from each sample. First-strand cDNA was synthesized from all RNA with the Mint cDNA synthesis kit, primed by a TRBC-specific oligonucleotide. All cDNA was treated with uracil-DNA glycosylase and then went through a first 18-cycle PCR with the universal primers M1SS and BC2_uni_R. The original methods were these. For normalization, 1 million high-quality reads were randomly selected from each sample, with every read carrying a distinct molecular identifier. Reads with shared molecular identifiers were discarded instead of being binned into consensus sequences. CDR3 identification, clonotype clustering and error correction used MiTCR with a Q25 quality threshold and the strictest error-elimination algorithm. A nonparametric unseen species model with Euler transformation was used to estimate a lower bound on total TCR beta diversity. TCRdb reran the public reads through fastp at Q25 and MiXCR, keeping productive beta chains. Entries that share a CDR3 protein sequence are merged under the most common genes and DNA. These V and J calls are TCRdb output, not the study's own analysis. This sample is represented by around 1,000,000 distinct CDR3 sequences; 35% to 40% of them were singletons. The ten largest clones add up to less than 15% of the sample.

Input material: blood. This chain joins TRBV20-1 to TRBJ1-2; a confident D gene designation cannot be given. This TCR came from a man in his late teens or twenties in good health. The CDR3 protein sequence reads: CSALIPTANYGYTF. The DNA is TGCAGTGCTCTAATACCGACCGCTAACTATGGCTACACCTTC.